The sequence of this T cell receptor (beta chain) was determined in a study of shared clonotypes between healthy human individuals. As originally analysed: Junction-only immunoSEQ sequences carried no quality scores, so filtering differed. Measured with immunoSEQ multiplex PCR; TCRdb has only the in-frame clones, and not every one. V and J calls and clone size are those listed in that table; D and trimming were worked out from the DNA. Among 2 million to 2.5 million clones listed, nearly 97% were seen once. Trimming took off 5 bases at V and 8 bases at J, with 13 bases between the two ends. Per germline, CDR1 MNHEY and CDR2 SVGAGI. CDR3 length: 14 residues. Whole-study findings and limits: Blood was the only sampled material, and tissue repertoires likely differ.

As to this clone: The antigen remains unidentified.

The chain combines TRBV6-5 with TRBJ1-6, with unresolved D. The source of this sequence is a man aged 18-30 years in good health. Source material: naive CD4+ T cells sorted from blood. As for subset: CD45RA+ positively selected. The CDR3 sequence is CASSQPPRYSPLHF. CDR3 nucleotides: TGTGCCAGCAGTCAGCCTCCGAGATATTCACCCCTCCACTTT.